This T cell receptor (beta chain) was captured in a study of T cell changes during pregnancy in multiple sclerosis. V gave up 5 bases and J gave up 5 bases; unmatched junction bases: 11. CDR1 SQVTM and CDR2 ANQGSEA come from the germline V gene. The CDR3 has 14 residues. Clones were read by immunoSEQ multiplex PCR, and TCRdb kept only the in-frame ones, dropping some. Found here are more than 45,000 clones, around 90% of them singletons; the top ten hold 0.25% to 0.3%. V is TRBV29-1 and J is TRBJ1-1; 7 nucleotides line up with TRBD1. The TCR comes from a female donor with multiple sclerosis, enrolled in a pregnancy study. The material was CD4+ T cells from peripheral blood mononuclear cells, obtained in the second trimester of pregnancy. CDR3 coding DNA: TGCAGCGTTAGCGAAAACAGGGGAGGAACTGAAGCTTTCTTT. Its translation is CSVSENRGGTEAFF.